These T cell receptor beta chains were read from a single sample in a study of blood T cell repertoires in COVID-19. The data were produced by immunoSEQ multiplex PCR, yet TCRdb's version contains in-frame clones alone and is incomplete. The table shows some 460,000 clones, with approximately 90% occurring only once. Material: peripheral blood. The receptors were sampled from a woman aged 30 to 39 with acute or convalescent COVID-19. The CDR3 runs from the conserved cysteine through the conserved F or W. A D gene is named only where the DNA matches it firmly. The size field is filled for only some rows; it gives once, few, many or a size class.

>TRBJ2-3|NA|TRBV5-1|16|TRBD2
TGCGCCAGCAGCTTGGCAGGAGCGGGGGAAGTAGATACGCAGTATTTT
CASSLAGAGEVDTQYF
>TRBJ2-3|NA|TRBV18|17|TRBD2
TGTGCCAGCTCCGGGACTAGCGGGGGCCTAAGCACAGATACGCAGTATTTT
CASSGTSGGLSTDTQYF
>TRBJ2-7|NA|TRBV6-5|13|NA
TGTGCCAGCAGTTACGCGGCCCGGGGAGAGCAGTACTTC
CASSYAARGEQYF
>TRBJ1-4|NA|TRBV13|14|TRBD1
TGTGCCAGCAGCCTATACGGGACAGTTGAAAAACTGTTTTTT
CASSLYGTVEKLFF
>TRBJ2-7|NA|TRBV5-4|14|NA
TGTGCCAGCAGCAGGGGGCAGGGCGGGGACGAGCAGTACTTC
CASSRGQGGDEQYF
>TRBJ2-3|NA|TRBV28|15|NA
TGTGCCAGCAGTTTTCCCGGGGGGCGGTCAGATACGCAGTATTTT
CASSFPGGRSDTQYF
>TRBJ2-7|NA|TRBV6-1|17|NA
TGTGCCAGCAGTGTATCGAGACTTCGGGACTCTACCTACGAGCAGTACTTC
CASSVSRLRDSTYEQYF
>TRBJ1-5|NA|TRBV21-1|17|NA
TGTGCCAGCAGCAAAGTCAGGGACAGGGCAGCGAATCAGCCCCAGCATTTT
CASSKVRDRAANQPQHF
>TRBJ2-7|NA|TRBV10-2|13|NA
TGCGCCAGCAGATACTCAGGGGTTGGGCAGCAGTACTTC
CASRYSGVGQQYF
>TRBJ2-1|NA|TRBV5-4|17|TRBD2
TGTGCCAGCAGCCCCCGGACTAGCGGGGGGTCCTACAATGAGCAGTTCTTC
CASSPRTSGGSYNEQFF
>TRBJ2-7|NA|TRBV4-2|18|TRBD2
TGTGCCAGCAGCCAATATATCGGGGGACTAGCGGACTCCTACGAGCAGTACTTC
CASSQYIGGLADSYEQYF
>TRBJ2-5|NA|TRBV5-1|15|NA
TGCGCCAGCAGCCCGGAGGGGAAAAATCAAGAGACCCAGTACTTC
CASSPEGKNQETQYF
>TRBJ2-3|NA|TRBV10-3|15|TRBD2
TGTGCCATCAGTGAAACTAGCGGGGTAACGGATACGCAGTATTTT
CAISETSGVTDTQYF
>TRBJ2-3|NA|TRBV11-3|13|NA
TGTGCCAGCAGCTTAAATCTCGCAGATACGCAGTATTTT
CASSLNLADTQYF
>TRBJ1-1|few|TRBV6-5|14|TRBD1
TGTGCCAGCAGAGATGGACAGGGAGACACTGAAGCTTTCTTT
CASRDGQGDTEAFF
>TRBJ2-5|once|TRBV28|14|NA
TGTGCCAGCAGTAAGTTGGCAGACCAAGAGACCCAGTACTTC
CASSKLADQETQYF
>TRBJ1-1|NA|TRBV9|14|NA
TGTGCCAGCAGCGTAAGGGGTGTGAACACTGAAGCTTTCTTT
CASSVRGVNTEAFF
>TRBJ2-7|NA|TRBV29-1|13|NA
TGCAGCGCAGGGATGGGGCTACCCTACGAGCAGTACTTC
CSAGMGLPYEQYF
>TRBJ2-1|NA|TRBV7-9|18|TRBD2
TGTGCCAGCAGCTTAGCGACTGAGAGGAGCGGGGGTTATGTCGAGCAGTTCTTC
CASSLATERSGGYVEQFF
>TRBJ1-4|NA|TRBV7-9|14|NA
TGTGCCAGCAGGCCGACTACAACTAATGAAAAACTGTTTTTT
CASRPTTTNEKLFF
>TRBJ2-1|once|TRBV10-2|12|NA
TGCGCCAGCACGCAGGGGATGCATGAGCAGTTCTTC
CASTQGMHEQFF
>TRBJ2-5|NA|TRBV5-1|16|TRBD2
TGCGCCAGCAGCCCCCTGAGTAGCGGGGGCCAAGAGACCCAGTACTTC
CASSPLSSGGQETQYF
>TRBJ2-2|many|TRBV9|16|NA
TGTGCCAGCAGCGTAGAACGAGGGAAGAACACCGGGGAGCTGTTTTTT
CASSVERGKNTGELFF
>TRBJ2-3|NA|TRBV7-3|14|NA
TGTGCCAGCAGCGCTGGGCTGGGCACAGATACGCAGTATTTT
CASSAGLGTDTQYF
>TRBJ1-1|NA|TRBV9|14|TRBD1
TGTGCCAGCAACACAGGGGGCTTGAACACTGAAGCTTTCTTT
CASNTGGLNTEAFF
>TRBJ2-7|NA|TRBV7-9|15|NA
TGTGCCAGCAGCACCGGCGGGGGCCCCTCCTACGAGCAGTACTTC
CASSTGGGPSYEQYF
>TRBJ2-1|many|TRBV23-1|17|NA
TGCGCCAGCAGTCAATCAAACCGGGGTGGACCCTACAATGAGCAGTTCTTC
CASSQSNRGGPYNEQFF
>TRBJ2-3|NA|TRBV6-5|14|NA
TGTGCCAGCAGCCCGGGACTGAGCACAGATACGCAGTATTTT
CASSPGLSTDTQYF
>TRBJ1-5|NA|TRBV2|13|TRBD1
TGTGCCAGCAGTTCGACAGGGGATCAGCCCCAGCATTTT
CASSSTGDQPQHF
>TRBJ2-2|NA|TRBV9|12|NA
TGTGCCAGCAGCCCCCGGGGGGGGGAGCTGTTTTTT
CASSPRGGELFF
>TRBJ1-5|NA|TRBV18|14|NA
TGTGCCAGCTCACCAGGACAGACGAATCAGCCCCAGCATTTT
CASSPGQTNQPQHF
>TRBJ1-5|NA|TRBV3-1/TRBV3-2|15|TRBD1
TGTGCCAGCAGCCAAGGGACAGGGGTTATGCAGCCCCAGCATTTT
CASSQGTGVMQPQHF
>TRBJ1-2|NA|TRBV6-6|16|NA
TGTGCCAGCAGTTACGAGCTACGGGCGGGGGCTGGGGGCTACACCTTC
CASSYELRAGAGGYTF
>TRBJ1-1|NA|TRBV6-5|13|NA
TGTGCCAGTGGTCGGGGGTTTGACACTGAAGCTTTCTTT
CASGRGFDTEAFF
>TRBJ1-1|NA|TRBV29-1|12|NA
TGCAGCGTTATCAGGGATGGGGCTGAAGCTTTCTTT
CSVIRDGAEAFF